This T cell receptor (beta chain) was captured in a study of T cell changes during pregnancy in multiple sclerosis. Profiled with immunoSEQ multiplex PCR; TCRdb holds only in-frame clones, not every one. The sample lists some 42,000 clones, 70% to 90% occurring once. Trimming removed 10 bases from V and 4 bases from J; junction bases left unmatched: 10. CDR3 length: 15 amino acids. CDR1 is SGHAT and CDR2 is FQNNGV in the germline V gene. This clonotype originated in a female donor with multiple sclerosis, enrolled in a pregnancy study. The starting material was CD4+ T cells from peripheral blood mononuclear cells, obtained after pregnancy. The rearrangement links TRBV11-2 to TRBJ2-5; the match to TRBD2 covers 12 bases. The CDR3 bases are TGTGCCACCTCTCTAGCGGGGGGGCCGGGAGAGACCCAGTACTTC. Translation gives CATSLAGGPGETQYF.